The entry below gives a single TCR beta chain sequence along with its context. The data were taken from a study of blood T cell repertoires in COVID-19. Study-wide background: Specimens from acute and convalescent COVID-19 originated in the United States, Italy and Spain. Sources were T cells, B-cell-depleted T cells, or PBMCs; the material itself was cDNA or gDNA.

Per the original data handling: Researchers report that nucleated cell counts were estimated from reference gene primer amplification. The protocol was immunoSEQ multiplex PCR, while the TCRdb copy is restricted to in-frame clones and leaves out a portion. Clonal size and the V and J genes are those of that table, whereas D and trimming came from the DNA. The table includes around 460,000 clones, 85% to 90% detected once. The Seattle patients, enrolled during active infection, were followed longitudinally. Trimming took off 0 bases at V and 2 bases at J, with 7 bases between the two ends. Germline CDR1 ENHRY, CDR2 SYGVKD. The CDR3 contains 14 residues.

The genes are TRBV10-3 and TRBJ2-5; D unresolved. The specimen was peripheral blood. The sequence came from a man aged 18 to 30 with COVID-19, enrolled during active disease. The DNA for the CDR3 is TGTGCCATCAGTGAGTCGATTCAGCAAGAGACCCAGTACTTC. Protein sequence: CAISESIQQETQYF.